Given below is one T cell receptor beta chain in context. As yet, its antigen is unknown. Controls came from buffy coats of healthy blood donors. CDR1 and CDR2 (germline): SGHTA, FQGNSA. The CDR3 is 16 residues long. V lost 4 bases and J 0 bases, leaving 13 bases between the germline ends. Assay used: immunoSEQ multiplex PCR; TCRdb lists only in-frame clones, some missing. The sample yields over 25,000 clones, about 86% seen once. The record originates from a study of STAT5B mutations in CD4+ large granular lymphocyte leukemia. Findings and limits, study-wide: TRBV06-family usage was enriched in top patient clones (8/27) versus controls (2/35).

This rearrangement joins TRBV7-2 to TRBJ1-5, with D maybe TRBD1 (5 bases). The sample was CD4+ T cells from blood buffy coats. The receptor was isolated from a human donor in good health. CDR3 sequence (DNA): TGTGCCAGCAGCTCACAAATCGGGGCTAGCAATCAGCCCCAGCATTTT. It codes for CASSSQIGASNQPQHF.